Following are 26 T cell receptor beta chains from one sample sequenced in a study of cytomegalovirus exposure and HLA in healthy donors. The PCR ran on 60 Vbeta and 13 Jbeta primers. This table comes from immunoSEQ multiplex PCR, and its TCRdb copy is limited to in-frame clones, with some not included. The table shows some 190,000 clones, with around 88% occurring only once. The sequenced material came from PBMCs. These receptors originate from a woman aged 25 to 45 in good health and CMV-seronegative.

The V gene is TRBV28, the J gene TRBJ1-2; a possible D gene is TRBD1 (6 bases). Trimming shortened V by 5 bases and J by 4 bases, and 14 bases separated the two germline ends. The CDR3 is made up of 14 amino acids. The germline gives CDR1 MDHEN, CDR2 SYDVKM. CDR3 sequence reads: CASSTTGRSYGYTF. DNA of the CDR3: TGTGCCAGCAGTACGACAGGACGTTCCTATGGCTACACCTTC.

J is TRBJ2-7 and V is TRBV27, with 7 nucleotides matching TRBD1. This CDR3 comprises 14 residues. Per germline, CDR1 MNHEY and CDR2 SMNVEV (reference sequence). Trimming at V came to 7 bases and at J to 0 bases, leaving 6 bases not matched to a gene. CDR3 in DNA: TGTGCCAGCAAGAGACAGGGCACCTCCTACGAGCAGTACTTC. It translates to CASKRQGTSYEQYF.

The chain links TRBV10-3 to TRBJ1-3; 7 bases fit TRBD1. Germline V gives CDR1 ENHRY, CDR2 SYGVKD. Unmatched junction bases numbered 4, after V lost 10 bases and J lost 1 base. CDR3 size: 13 residues. Here the CDR3 reads CATSTGSGNTIYF. CDR3 bases: TGTGCCACTTCGACAGGGTCTGGAAACACCATATATTTT.

The chain couples TRBV15 to TRBJ1-1, with D tentatively TRBD1 (5 bases). Germline CDR1 and CDR2: LNHNV and YYDKDF (reference sequence). Trimming took off 0 bases at V and 3 bases at J, with 11 bases between the two ends. This CDR3 has 15 residues. CDR3 DNA: TGTGCCACCAGCAGAGATGGGGGGTGGGACACTGAAGCTTTCTTT. It translates to CATSRDGGWDTEAFF.

The chain carries TRBV6-5 and TRBJ2-1; tentative D call: TRBD1 (6 bases). The CDR3 is 16 amino acids. The germline V gene has CDR1 MNHEY and CDR2 SVGAGI. The ends were cut back, 0 bases at V and 2 bases at J, with 11 bases in the middle. Here the CDR3 DNA reads TGTGCCAGCAGTTACTCTCAGGGGACCCCCTACAATGAGCAGTTCTTC. Translating gives CASSYSQGTPYNEQFF.

The chain is built from TRBV7-8 and TRBJ2-7; 8 bases line up with TRBD1. Per the germline V gene, CDR1 is SGHVS and CDR2 is FQNEAQ. The CDR3 has 15 residues. The V gene end was trimmed by 4 bases and the J gene end by 4 bases; junction bases not matched to a gene: 9. CDR3 region: CASSWTGPSEYEQYF. The CDR3 DNA follows: TGTGCCAGCAGCTGGACAGGGCCCTCTGAGTACGAGCAGTACTTC. The whole variable domain, remainder taken from reference TRBV7-8 and TRBJ2-7, is GAGVSQSPRYKVAKRGQDVALRCDPISGHVSLFWYQQALGQGPEFLTYFQNEAQLDKSGLPSDRFFAERPEGSVSTLKIQRTQQEDSAVYLCASSWTGPSEYEQYFGPGTRLTVT.

This clone was observed a handful of times. One end of the junction fails to match germline, which may point to a read error. The chain is built from TRBV7-9 and TRBJ2-1; possible D gene TRBD1, 6 bases. Germline lookup yields CDR1 SEHNR and CDR2 FQNEAQ (reference sequence). The CDR3 consists of 12 residues. The CDR3 DNA sequence: TGTTCCAGCAGCTTGAGGGACATTGAGAAGTTCTTC. It is translated as CSSSLRDIEKFF. Looking up the rest from reference TRBV7-9 and TRBJ2-1 gives the full variable domain: DTGVSQNPRHKITKRGQNVTFRCDPISEHNRLYWYRQTLGQGPEFLTYFQNEAQLEKSRLLSDRFSAERPKGSFSTLEIQRTEQGDSAMYLCSSSLRDIEKFFGPGTRLTVL.

The rearrangement links TRBV5-4 to TRBJ2-1; 8 positions match TRBD1. This CDR3 region has 14 residues. The V and J ends lost 7 bases and 6 bases, in that order; junction bases with no gene match: 9. Germline V gene lookup returns CDR1 SGHNT and CDR2 YYREEE (reference sequence). CDR3 nucleotides: TGTGCCAGCCACGACAGGGGCGCGAGCAATGAGCAGTTCTTC. Translating gives CASHDRGASNEQFF.

This chain uses TRBV29-1 with TRBJ2-7, with 11 bases lining up with TRBD2. V lost 4 bases to trimming and J lost 2 bases; unmatched junction nucleotides: 4. Germline V gives CDR1 SQVTM, CDR2 ANQGSEA. The CDR3 length is 14 residues. This chain's CDR3 is CSVGGLAGPYEQYF. The CDR3 nucleotides read TGCAGCGTTGGCGGACTAGCGGGCCCCTACGAGCAGTACTTC.

This chain uses TRBV5-1 with TRBJ2-2; 8 nucleotides align to TRBD1. The CDR3 extends over 16 amino acids. The V gene end was trimmed by 7 bases and the J gene end by 0 bases; junction bases not matched to a gene: 8. Germline V gives CDR1 SGHRS, CDR2 YFSETQ. In DNA form, the CDR3 reads TGCGCCAGCTGCAGGGACAGGCAGGCGAACACCGGGGAGCTGTTTTTT. Its translation is CASCRDRQANTGELFF.

The chain recombines TRBV19 with TRBJ2-2, with no clear D. Germline CDR1 is LNHDA and CDR2 is SQIVND (reference sequence). Trimming cost V 6 bases and J 7 bases, with 12 bases left between them. The CDR3 covers 13 residues. In DNA, the CDR3 is TGTGCCAGTAGCGAGGCGGCTGGCGGGGAGCTGTTTTTT. Amino acid sequence: CASSEAAGGELFF.

The J gene is TRBJ2-3, the V gene TRBV5-1, with 11 positions matching TRBD1. The junction had 10 bases not matched to a gene; V was cut back by 2 bases and J by 8 bases. Germline values: CDR1 SGHRS, CDR2 YFSETQ. The CDR3 spans 16 residues. The CDR3: CASSFVLDRGLGTQYF. CDR3 coding DNA: TGCGCCAGCAGCTTTGTTTTGGACAGGGGGCTGGGTACGCAGTATTTT. Variable domain in full (rest from reference TRBV5-1 and TRBJ2-3): KAGVTQTPRYLIKTRGQQVTLSCSPISGHRSVSWYQQTPGQGLQFLFEYFSETQRNKGNFPGRFSGRQFSNSRSEMNVSTLELGDSALYLCASSFVLDRGLGTQYFGPGTRLTVL.

In DNA form, the CDR3 reads TGTGCCAGCAGTGAGGGAGGAGAGACCCAGTACTTC. Translated, it gives CASSEGGETQYF. This chain joins TRBV25-1 and TRBJ2-5, with D possibly TRBD2 on 6 matching bases. CDR1 MGHDK and CDR2 SYGVNS come from the germline V gene. This CDR3 has 12 residues. The germline V and J ends were trimmed by 3 bases and 4 bases, with 6 bases remaining between them.

V gene TRBV14 combines with J gene TRBJ2-2; D is possibly TRBD2 (5 bases). The V and J ends lost 3 bases and 6 bases respectively, with 14 bases between them. This CDR3 contains 15 residues. Germline CDR1 SGHDN, CDR2 FVKESK. CDR3 region: CASSHDTSGAGELFF. The DNA of the CDR3 is TGTGCCAGCAGCCATGATACTAGTGGCGCCGGGGAGCTGTTTTTT. The full variable domain, rest sourced from reference TRBV14 and TRBJ2-2, is EAGVTQFPSHSVIEKGQTVTLRCDPISGHDNLYWYRRVMGKEIKFLLHFVKESKQDESGMPNNRFLAERTGGTYSTLKVQPAELEDSGVYFCASSHDTSGAGELFFGEGSRLTVL.

This clone was counted a single time. The same CDR3 is also encoded by other DNA sequences in this sample. The chain carries TRBV10-2 and TRBJ2-5; no clear D. Trimming removed 2 bases from V and 2 bases from J, with 6 bases in between. This CDR3 region has 13 residues. CDR1 WSHSY and CDR2 SAAADI come from the germline V gene. The CDR3, as DNA: TGCGCCAGCAGTGAGGTCAGACAAGAGACCCAGTACTTC. This sequence encodes CASSEVRQETQYF.

DNA for the CDR3: TGCAGCGTTGAAGGACAGTACTACGAGCAGTACTTC. Translated, it gives CSVEGQYYEQYF. The chain has TRBV29-1 and TRBJ2-7, with a possible D match to TRBD1 (5 bases). The CDR3 spans 12 residues. V shed 1 base and J shed 3 bases, with 7 bases lying between them. CDR1 and CDR2 from the germline V gene are SQVTM and ANQGSEA.

The rearrangement links TRBV5-1 to TRBJ2-7, with 8 bases fitting TRBD1. J gave up 5 bases and V 1 base, and 11 bases lay outside the gene matches. This CDR3 is built from 16 residues. CDR1 SGHRS and CDR2 YFSETQ come from the germline V gene. The CDR3 DNA is TGCGCCAGCAGCTTGATCCAAGGACAGGGTCAGAACGAGCAGTACTTC. The encoded protein is CASSLIQGQGQNEQYF.

The V call is TRBV2, the J call TRBJ2-5; 8 bases are a match to TRBD1. From germline, CDR1 is SNHLY and CDR2 FYNNEI. The CDR3 has 13 residues. V lost 6 bases and J lost 5; bases outside the gene matches: 5. The CDR3 DNA is TGTGCCAGCAGCGCAGGGGGCTGGGAGACCCAGTACTTC. Encoded protein: CASSAGGWETQYF.

V and J are TRBV27 and TRBJ2-3, with 10 bases that match TRBD2. Germline trimming cut 7 bases from V and 5 bases from J; bases unmatched to any gene: 9. Germline lookup yields CDR1 MNHEY and CDR2 SMNVEV (reference sequence). The CDR3 has 15 amino acids. The CDR3 loop reads CASTRLAGELDTQYF. The CDR3 DNA reads as TGTGCCAGCACCCGCCTAGCGGGAGAATTAGATACGCAGTATTTT.

DNA for the CDR3: TGTGCCAGCAGGGGGATAGCGGGAAAGCCGACCCAGTACTTC. Its protein is CASRGIAGKPTQYF. The chain employs TRBV2 and TRBJ2-5; 8 nucleotides align to TRBD2. The CDR3 has 14 residues. From germline, CDR1 is SNHLY and CDR2 FYNNEI. V trimming: 6 bases; J trimming: 7 bases; junction bases outside the gene matches: 10.

The genes are TRBV11-2 and TRBJ2-5, with 10 bases matching TRBD2. Trimming at V came to 2 bases and at J to 11 bases, leaving 11 bases not matched to a gene. Looked up from germline, CDR1 is SGHAT and CDR2 is FQNNGV. The CDR3 totals 15 residues. CDR3 region: CASSLSGVLAGRQYF. The CDR3 DNA sequence: TGTGCCAGCAGCTTATCTGGGGTACTAGCGGGGAGGCAGTACTTC.

V is TRBV6-5 and J is TRBJ2-7; a weak D match, TRBD2 (6 bases). This CDR3 contains 14 residues. Trimming took off 7 bases at V and 1 base at J, with 14 bases between the two ends. The germline gives CDR1 MNHEY, CDR2 SVGAGI. The CDR3 sequence is CASTETSFSYEQYF. DNA for the CDR3: TGTGCCAGCACCGAGACTAGTTTTTCCTACGAGCAGTACTTC.

The chain links TRBV27 to TRBJ1-5; D is uncertain. Trimming removed 5 bases at V and 0 bases at J, with 14 bases between. The germline gives CDR1 MNHEY, CDR2 SMNVEV (reference sequence). The CDR3 contains 16 residues. The CDR3 protein is CASSLRASYSNQPQHF. The CDR3 DNA reads TGTGCCAGCAGTCTGCGGGCGTCGTATAGCAATCAGCCCCAGCATTTT.

V is TRBV14 and J is TRBJ1-1; tentative D call: TRBD1 (6 bases). This CDR3 has 19 amino acids. V was clipped by 8 bases and J by 4 bases, with 32 bases between them. Germline values: CDR1 SGHDN, CDR2 FVKESK. CDR3 DNA: TGTGCCAGCCCCAGACGGGCCGGGTCTCTAGCGGGGGCTGGCACTGAAGCTTTCTTT. Its protein product is CASPRRAGSLAGAGTEAFF.

J is TRBJ2-2 and V is TRBV7-2, with 10 bases matching TRBD1. After removal of 11 bases from V and 4 bases from J, the junction contained 10 bases not matched to a gene. The germline V gene encodes CDR1 SGHTA and CDR2 FQGNSA. The CDR3 runs 15 residues. CDR3 protein: CARRQGQGITGELFF. The CDR3 nucleotides are TGTGCCCGCCGGCAGGGACAGGGGATCACCGGGGAGCTGTTTTTT.

In its sample, this clone was seen a few times. Other nucleotide sequences from this sample produce the same CDR3. The gene calls are TRBV15 and TRBJ2-7, with a tentative D call TRBD2 (6 bases). With 0 bases removed from V and 1 base from J, the gap between germline ends came to 10 bases. The CDR3 totals 15 residues. Germline-derived CDR1 and CDR2 are LNHNV and YYDKDF (reference sequence). CDR3 nucleotide sequence: TGTGCCACCAGCAGAGACCCCGGGGGATCCTACGAGCAGTACTTC. Protein product: CATSRDPGGSYEQYF. Supplemented by reference TRBV15 and TRBJ2-7, the full variable domain reads DAMVIQNPRYQVTQFGKPVTLSCSQTLNHNVMYWYQQKSSQAPKLLFHYYDKDFNNEADTPDNFQSRRPNTSFCFLDIRSPGLGDTAMYLCATSRDPGGSYEQYFGPGTRLTVT.